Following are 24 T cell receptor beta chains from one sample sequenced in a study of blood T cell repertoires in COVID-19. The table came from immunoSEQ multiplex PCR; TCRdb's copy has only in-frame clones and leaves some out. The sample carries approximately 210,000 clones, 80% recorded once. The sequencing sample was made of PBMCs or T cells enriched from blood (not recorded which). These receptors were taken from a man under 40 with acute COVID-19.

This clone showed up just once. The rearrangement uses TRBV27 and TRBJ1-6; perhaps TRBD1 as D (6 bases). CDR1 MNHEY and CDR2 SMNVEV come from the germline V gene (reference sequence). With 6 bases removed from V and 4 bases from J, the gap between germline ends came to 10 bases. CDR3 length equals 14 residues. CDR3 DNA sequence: TGTGCCAGCAGGCCCCAGGGGTATAATTCACCCCTCCACTTT. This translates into CASRPQGYNSPLHF.

This CDR3 is CASSAQGAGAEAFF. DNA of the CDR3: TGTGCCAGCAGCGCACAGGGGGCGGGCGCTGAAGCTTTCTTT. The chain employs TRBV7-9 and TRBJ1-1; 9 nucleotides line up with TRBD1. Per the germline V gene, CDR1 is SEHNR and CDR2 is FQNEAQ (reference sequence). This CDR3 contains 14 residues. With V trimmed by 5 bases and J by 6 bases, 7 bases remained unmatched.

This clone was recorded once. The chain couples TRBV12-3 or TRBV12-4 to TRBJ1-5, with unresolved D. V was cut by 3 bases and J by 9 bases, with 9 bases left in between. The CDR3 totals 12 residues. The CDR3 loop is CASSFPGLPQHF. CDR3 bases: TGTGCCAGCAGTTTCCCGGGTTTGCCCCAGCATTTT.

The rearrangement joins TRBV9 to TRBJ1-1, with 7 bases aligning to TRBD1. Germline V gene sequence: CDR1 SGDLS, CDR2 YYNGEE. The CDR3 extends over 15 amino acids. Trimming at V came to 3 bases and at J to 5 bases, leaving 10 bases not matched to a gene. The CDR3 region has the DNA TGTGCCAGCAGCGAGACGAACAGGGGATGGACTGAAGCTTTCTTT. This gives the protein CASSETNRGWTEAFF.

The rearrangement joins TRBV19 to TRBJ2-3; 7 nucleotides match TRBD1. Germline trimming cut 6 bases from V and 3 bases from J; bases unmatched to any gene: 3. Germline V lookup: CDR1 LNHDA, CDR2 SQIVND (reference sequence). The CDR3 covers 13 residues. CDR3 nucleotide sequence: TGTGCCAGTAGGACAGGGTCTACAGATACGCAGTATTTT. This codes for CASRTGSTDTQYF. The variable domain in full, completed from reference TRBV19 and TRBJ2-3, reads DGGITQSPKYLFRKEGQNVTLSCEQNLNHDAMYWYRQDPGQGLRLIYYSQIVNDFQKGDIAEGYSVSREKKESFPLTVTSAQKNPTAFYLCASRTGSTDTQYFGPGTRLTVL.

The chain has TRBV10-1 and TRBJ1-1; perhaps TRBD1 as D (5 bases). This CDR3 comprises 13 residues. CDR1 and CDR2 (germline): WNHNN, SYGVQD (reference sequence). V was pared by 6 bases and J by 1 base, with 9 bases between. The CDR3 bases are TGCGCCAGCAGGGAAGGACAGAACACTGAAGCTTTCTTT. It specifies CASREGQNTEAFF.

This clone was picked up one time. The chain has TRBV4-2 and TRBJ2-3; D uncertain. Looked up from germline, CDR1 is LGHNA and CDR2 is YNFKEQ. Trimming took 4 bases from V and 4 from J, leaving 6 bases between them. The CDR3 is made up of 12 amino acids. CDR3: CASSPSADTQYF. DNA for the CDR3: TGTGCCAGCAGCCCGTCGGCAGATACGCAGTATTTT.

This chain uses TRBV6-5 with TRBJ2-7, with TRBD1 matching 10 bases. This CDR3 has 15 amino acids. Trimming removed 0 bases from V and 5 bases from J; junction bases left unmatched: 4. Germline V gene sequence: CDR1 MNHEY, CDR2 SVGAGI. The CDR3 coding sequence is TGTGCCAGCAGTTACTCCTGGACAGGGGGAAACGAGCAGTACTTC. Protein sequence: CASSYSWTGGNEQYF.

The CDR3 DNA sequence: TGCAGTGCCCTGGACAGGGTCGGCTACACCTTC. It is translated as CSALDRVGYTF. This chain links TRBV20-1 with TRBJ1-2; 8 nucleotides match TRBD1. The CDR3 spans 11 residues. In germline, CDR1 is DFQATT, CDR2 SNEGSKA (reference sequence). With 6 bases clipped from V and 8 bases from J, the junction kept 5 bases outside the gene matches.

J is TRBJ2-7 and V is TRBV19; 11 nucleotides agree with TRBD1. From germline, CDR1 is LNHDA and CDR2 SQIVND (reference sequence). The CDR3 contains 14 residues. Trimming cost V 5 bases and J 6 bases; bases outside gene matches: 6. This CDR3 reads CASSGDRGALEQYF. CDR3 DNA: TGTGCCAGTAGTGGGGACAGGGGGGCCCTCGAGCAGTACTTC.

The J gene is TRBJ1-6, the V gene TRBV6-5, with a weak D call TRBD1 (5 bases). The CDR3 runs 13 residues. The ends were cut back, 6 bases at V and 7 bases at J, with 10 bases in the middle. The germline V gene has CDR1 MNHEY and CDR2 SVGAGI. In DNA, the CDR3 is TGTGCCAGCAGGGCCGGACAAAATTCACCCCTCCACTTT. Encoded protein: CASRAGQNSPLHF.

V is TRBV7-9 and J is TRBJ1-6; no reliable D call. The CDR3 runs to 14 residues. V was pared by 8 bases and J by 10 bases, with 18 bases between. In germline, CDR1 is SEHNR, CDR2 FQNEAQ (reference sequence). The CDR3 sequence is CASCLEGGSSPLHF. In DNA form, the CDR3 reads TGTGCCAGCTGCCTAGAGGGCGGGAGCTCACCCCTCCACTTT.

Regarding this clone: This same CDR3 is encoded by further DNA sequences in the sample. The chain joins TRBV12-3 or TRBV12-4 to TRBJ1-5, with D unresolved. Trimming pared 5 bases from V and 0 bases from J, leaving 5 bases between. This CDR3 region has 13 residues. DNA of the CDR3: TGTGCCAGCAGTCCAAATAGCAATCAGCCCCAGCATTTT. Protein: CASSPNSNQPQHF.

The CDR3 region is CASSESPLGTQYF. CDR3 coding DNA: TGTGCCAGCAGTGAAAGCCCCCTAGGTACGCAGTATTTT. The rearrangement links TRBV6-1 to TRBJ2-3; D not certain. V was trimmed by 2 bases and J by 8 bases, leaving 11 bases between them. Germline assignment: CDR1 MNHNS and CDR2 SASEGT. The CDR3 runs to 13 residues.

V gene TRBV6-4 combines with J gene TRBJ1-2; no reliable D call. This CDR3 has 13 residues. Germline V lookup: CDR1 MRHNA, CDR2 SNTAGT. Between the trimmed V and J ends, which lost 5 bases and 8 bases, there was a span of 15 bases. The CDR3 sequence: CASSPGSGRGYTF. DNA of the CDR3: TGTGCCAGCAGTCCCGGATCCGGGAGAGGCTACACCTTC.

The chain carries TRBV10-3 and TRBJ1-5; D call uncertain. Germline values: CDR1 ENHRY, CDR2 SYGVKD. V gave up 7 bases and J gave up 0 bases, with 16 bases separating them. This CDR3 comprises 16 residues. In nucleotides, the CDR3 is TGTGCCATCATTGCCACAGAATTTTATAGCAATCAGCCCCAGCATTTT. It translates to CAIIATEFYSNQPQHF.

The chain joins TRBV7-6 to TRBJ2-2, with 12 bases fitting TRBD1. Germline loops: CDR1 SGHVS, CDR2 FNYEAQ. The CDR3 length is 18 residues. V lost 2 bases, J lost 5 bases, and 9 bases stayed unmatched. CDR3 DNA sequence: TGTGCCAGCAGCTTACCTGGGACAGGGGGCGCGAGGACCGGGGAGCTGTTTTTT. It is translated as CASSLPGTGGARTGELFF.

The CDR3, as DNA: TGTGCCAGCAGCCCCCCCGGGATAGCCAAAAACATTCAGTACTTC. Translated: CASSPPGIAKNIQYF. This chain uses TRBV27 with TRBJ2-4, with TRBD2 as a possible D gene (5 bases). The ends were cut back, 6 bases at V and 0 bases at J, with 12 bases in the middle. The CDR3 length is 15 residues. Germline CDR1 and CDR2: MNHEY and SMNVEV (reference sequence).

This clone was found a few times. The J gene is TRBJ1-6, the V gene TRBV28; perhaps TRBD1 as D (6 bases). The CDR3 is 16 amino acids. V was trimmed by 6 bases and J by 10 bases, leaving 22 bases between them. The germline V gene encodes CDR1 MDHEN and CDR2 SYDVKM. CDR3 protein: CASRARGQPGGSPLHF. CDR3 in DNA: TGTGCCAGCAGAGCTAGAGGACAGCCTGGTGGGTCACCCCTCCACTTT.

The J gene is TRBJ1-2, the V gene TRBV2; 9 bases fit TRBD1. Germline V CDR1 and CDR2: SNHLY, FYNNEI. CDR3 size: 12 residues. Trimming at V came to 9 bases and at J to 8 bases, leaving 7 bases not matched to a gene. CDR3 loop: CASERTGEGYTF. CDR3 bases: TGTGCCAGTGAACGGACAGGGGAAGGCTACACCTTC.

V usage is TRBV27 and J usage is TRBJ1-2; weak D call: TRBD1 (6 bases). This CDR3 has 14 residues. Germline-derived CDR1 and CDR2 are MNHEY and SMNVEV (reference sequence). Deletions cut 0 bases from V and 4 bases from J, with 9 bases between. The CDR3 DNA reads TGTGCCAGCAGTTTATCGTCAGGGGTCTATGGCTACACCTTC. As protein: CASSLSSGVYGYTF.

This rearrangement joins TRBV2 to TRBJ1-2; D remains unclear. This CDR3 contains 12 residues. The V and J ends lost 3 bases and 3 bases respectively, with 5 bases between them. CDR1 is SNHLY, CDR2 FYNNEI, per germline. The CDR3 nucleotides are TGTGCCAGCAGTGATAGCGACTATGGCTACACCTTC. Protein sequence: CASSDSDYGYTF.

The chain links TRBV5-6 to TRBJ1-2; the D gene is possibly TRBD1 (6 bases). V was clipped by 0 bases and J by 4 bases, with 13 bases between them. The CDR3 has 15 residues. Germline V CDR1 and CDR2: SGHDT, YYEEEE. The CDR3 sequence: CASSLADRTFYGYTF. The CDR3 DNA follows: TGTGCCAGCAGCTTGGCGGACAGAACCTTCTATGGCTACACCTTC.

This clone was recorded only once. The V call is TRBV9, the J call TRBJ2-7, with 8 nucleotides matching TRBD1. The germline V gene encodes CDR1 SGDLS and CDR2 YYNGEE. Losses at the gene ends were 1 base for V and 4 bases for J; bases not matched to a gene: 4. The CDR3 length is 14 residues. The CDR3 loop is CASSVSGQGYEQYF. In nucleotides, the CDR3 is TGTGCCAGCAGCGTAAGTGGACAGGGTTACGAGCAGTACTTC.